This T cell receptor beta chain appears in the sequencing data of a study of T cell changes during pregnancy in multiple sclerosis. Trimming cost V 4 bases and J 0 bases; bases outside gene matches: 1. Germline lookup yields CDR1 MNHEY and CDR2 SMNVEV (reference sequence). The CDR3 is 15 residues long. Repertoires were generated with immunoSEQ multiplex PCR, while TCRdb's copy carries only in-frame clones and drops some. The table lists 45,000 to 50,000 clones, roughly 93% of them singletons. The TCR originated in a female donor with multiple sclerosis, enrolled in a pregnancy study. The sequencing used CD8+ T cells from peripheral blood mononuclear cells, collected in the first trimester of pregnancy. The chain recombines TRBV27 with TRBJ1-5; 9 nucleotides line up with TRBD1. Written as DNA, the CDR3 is TGTGCCAGCAGTTGGGACAGGGATAGCAATCAGCCCCAGCATTTT. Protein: CASSWDRDSNQPQHF.